The following is a T cell receptor (beta chain) sequence with its context. The sample contains more than one DNA sequence encoding this CDR3. Source study methods: By means of reference gene primer amplification, nucleated cell counts were estimated. The assay was immunoSEQ multiplex PCR, and TCRdb's table has in-frame clones only and misses some. V and J calls and clone size are given by that table; D and trimming were obtained from the DNA. The profile shows 150,000 to 200,000 clones, about four fifths of them singletons. The data were taken from a study of blood T cell repertoires in COVID-19. Study overall: The United States, Italy and Spain were the sources of the acute and convalescent COVID-19 samples. Sample material is recorded as cDNA or gDNA derived from T cells, B-cell-depleted T cells, or PBMCs.

Seattle enrolled patients during active infection and tracked them longitudinally. The sequence derives from a woman aged 35 to 49 with COVID-19, enrolled during active disease. Sequencing was performed on peripheral blood.

The CDR3 DNA reads as TGTGCCAGCAGCCAAGGGACAGGGAGTAATTCACCCCTCCACTTT. Translation: CASSQGTGSNSPLHF. The gene calls are TRBV3-1 (or the pseudogene TRBV3-2) and TRBJ1-6; 8 bases agree with TRBD1. Germline assignment: CDR1 LGHDT and CDR2 YNNKEL (reference sequence). Trimming at V came to 1 base and at J to 6 bases, leaving 2 bases not matched to a gene. This CDR3 spans 15 amino acids.